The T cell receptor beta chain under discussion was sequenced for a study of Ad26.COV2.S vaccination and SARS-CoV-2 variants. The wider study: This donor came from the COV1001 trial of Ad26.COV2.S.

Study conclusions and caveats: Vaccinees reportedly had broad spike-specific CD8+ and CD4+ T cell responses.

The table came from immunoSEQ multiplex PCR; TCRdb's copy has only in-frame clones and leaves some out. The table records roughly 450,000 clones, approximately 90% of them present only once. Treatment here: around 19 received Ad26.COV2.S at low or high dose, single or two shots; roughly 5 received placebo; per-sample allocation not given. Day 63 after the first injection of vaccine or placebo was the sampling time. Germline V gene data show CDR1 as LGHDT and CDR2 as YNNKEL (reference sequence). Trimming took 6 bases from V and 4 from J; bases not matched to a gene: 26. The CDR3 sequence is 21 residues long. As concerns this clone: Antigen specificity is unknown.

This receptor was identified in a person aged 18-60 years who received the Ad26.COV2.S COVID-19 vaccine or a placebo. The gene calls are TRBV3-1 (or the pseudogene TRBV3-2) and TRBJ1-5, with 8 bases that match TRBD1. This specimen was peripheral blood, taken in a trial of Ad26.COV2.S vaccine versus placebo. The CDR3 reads CASSRPQERVTRQGMNQPQHF. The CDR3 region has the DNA TGTGCCAGCAGTCGACCCCAGGAGAGGGTTACTCGACAGGGGATGAATCAGCCCCAGCATTTT.